The present TCR beta chain was sequenced within a study of identical twins. TCRdb re-analysed the 5' RACE reads in MiXCR, keeping a single row per CDR3 protein. The sample has 1.5 million to 2 million distinct CDR3 sequences, around 33% seen once. Overall study findings and caveats: Twin pairs had excess sharing that was weaker in beta out-of-frame sequences. An excess of low generation probability was shown by twin-shared out-of-frame alpha sequences.

This CDR3 is built from 15 residues. Per germline, CDR1 MGHRA and CDR2 YSYEKL. The V end was cut by 4 bases, the J end by 5 bases, with 14 bases between. This clonotype was recorded a few times. The antigen remains unidentified. The clonotype comes from a newborn girl in good health. This chain connects TRBV4-1 to TRBJ1-4; no reliable D call. The source material was cord blood. CDR3 DNA sequence: TGCGCCAGCAGCCGGATCAGGATGAGCAATGAAAAACTGTTTTTT. It codes for CASSRIRMSNEKLFF.